The 20 T cell receptor beta chains listed next were all sequenced from one sample in a study of blood T cell repertoires in COVID-19. The repertoire was sequenced with immunoSEQ multiplex PCR; TCRdb's copy has only in-frame clones and lacks some. The sample has roughly 220,000 clones; around 84% are singletons. Material for sequencing was PBMCs or T cells enriched from blood (not recorded which). Receptors originate from a woman aged 40 to 50 who had recovered from COVID-19.

This clone occurred a few times. The rearrangement uses TRBV2 and TRBJ1-3; TRBD1 matches at 7 bases. The length of the CDR3 is 15 residues. The germline CDR1 and CDR2 sequences are SNHLY and FYNNEI. With V trimmed by 7 bases and J by 0 bases, 6 bases remained unmatched. The CDR3 sequence: CASMQDRASGNTIYF. The CDR3 nucleotides read TGTGCCAGCATGCAAGACAGGGCCTCTGGAAACACCATATATTTT.

The chain carries TRBV9 and TRBJ2-2, with D unclear. Germline lookup yields CDR1 SGDLS and CDR2 YYNGEE. V lost 4 bases to trimming and J lost 4 bases, with 8 bases between them. The CDR3 is 13 amino acids. The CDR3 loop is CASSPSSTGELFF. The CDR3 DNA is TGTGCCAGCAGCCCGAGCTCCACCGGGGAGCTGTTTTTT.

The chain recombines TRBV11-3 with TRBJ2-1, with 8 bases lining up with TRBD2. The V and J ends lost 9 bases and 1 base, in that order; junction bases with no gene match: 8. CDR3 length equals 15 residues. Looked up from germline, CDR1 is SGHNT and CDR2 is YENEEA. CDR3 sequence: CASTPGGVSYNEQFF. CDR3 in DNA: TGTGCCAGTACCCCGGGAGGGGTGTCCTACAATGAGCAGTTCTTC.

The chain uses TRBV5-4 and TRBJ2-7; D may be TRBD1 (5 bases). Germline CDR1 and CDR2: SGHNT and YYREEE (reference sequence). This CDR3 region has 17 residues. Trimming took 1 base from V and 0 from J, leaving 17 bases between them. The CDR3 protein is CASSLRTRPSSSYEQYF. In nucleotides, the CDR3 is TGTGCCAGCAGCTTGAGGACACGCCCGTCGAGCTCCTACGAGCAGTACTTC.

The chain employs TRBV24-1 and TRBJ2-2; 8 nucleotides match TRBD1. CDR1 is KGHDR, CDR2 SFDVKD, per germline. This CDR3 region has 15 residues. J was trimmed by 4 bases and V by 3 bases; bases with no gene match: 3. The CDR3 DNA sequence: TGTGCCACCAGTGATCAGGGGGCAGGCACCGGGGAGCTGTTTTTT. Protein product: CATSDQGAGTGELFF.

The rearrangement uses TRBV30 and TRBJ1-1, with TRBD1 as a possible D gene (6 bases). V shed 4 bases and J shed 2 bases, with 17 bases lying between them. The CDR3 covers 15 residues. CDR1 and CDR2 from the germline V gene are GTSNPN and SVGIG (reference sequence). As DNA, the CDR3 is TGTGCCTGGAAACCAGGGGTTCTTGGTAACACTGAAGCTTTCTTT. The encoded protein is CAWKPGVLGNTEAFF.

The chain joins TRBV27 to TRBJ2-7; 8 nucleotides align to TRBD2. This CDR3 has 16 amino acids. Trimming at V came to 2 bases and at J to 1 base, leaving 7 bases not matched to a gene. Germline V gene sequence: CDR1 MNHEY, CDR2 SMNVEV (reference sequence). The CDR3 protein is CASSLPSSGSSYEQYV. CDR3 coding DNA: TGTGCCAGCAGTTTACCCTCCAGCGGGAGTTCCTACGAGCAGTACGTC.

This sequence joins TRBV18 and TRBJ1-1; maybe TRBD1 (6 bases). CDR1 and CDR2 (germline): KGHSH, LQKENI. Trimming took off 3 bases at V and 0 bases at J, with 11 bases between the two ends. This CDR3 region has 15 residues. Here the CDR3 reads CASSPRTGLNTEAFF. CDR3 bases: TGTGCCAGCTCACCGAGAACAGGGCTGAACACTGAAGCTTTCTTT.

This sequence joins TRBV12-5 and TRBJ1-5; 7 bases are a match to TRBD1. V dropped 4 bases and J dropped 9; count of bases not matched to a gene: 9. This CDR3 has 14 amino acids. Per the germline V gene, CDR1 is LGHNT and CDR2 is FRNRAP. CDR3 coding DNA: TGTGCTAGTGGTTACTCGACAGGGAAGGGGCCCCAGCATTTT. Translation: CASGYSTGKGPQHF.

The chain couples TRBV30 to TRBJ1-2, with a tentative D call TRBD1 (5 bases). The V end was cut by 3 bases, the J end by 5 bases, with 16 bases between. The CDR3 is made up of 14 amino acids. Germline V gene sequence: CDR1 GTSNPN, CDR2 SVGIG (reference sequence). CDR3 sequence reads: CAWSPGQYRYGYTF. CDR3 in DNA: TGTGCCTGGAGCCCCGGACAATACCGTTATGGCTACACCTTC.

The chain employs TRBV9 and TRBJ1-4; TRBD1 aligns across 7 bases. V was clipped by 3 bases and J by 0 bases; unmatched bases: 2. The CDR3 totals 15 residues. CDR1 is SGDLS and CDR2 is YYNGEE in the germline V gene. CDR3: CASSAGTATNEKLFF. In DNA, the CDR3 is TGTGCCAGCAGCGCCGGGACAGCAACTAATGAAAAACTGTTTTTT.

The rearrangement uses TRBV7-2 and TRBJ1-2, with D unresolved. V was shortened by 5 bases and J by 4 bases, with 20 bases between the two germline ends. Germline V gives CDR1 SGHTA, CDR2 FQGNSA. The length of the CDR3 is 16 residues. CDR3 loop: CASSPEGPGVLYGYTF. The CDR3 DNA is TGTGCCAGCAGCCCAGAGGGTCCCGGGGTTCTCTATGGCTACACCTTC.

This clone came up a few times. The chain employs TRBV4-2 and TRBJ2-3; 9 bases fit TRBD2. CDR3 length equals 16 residues. Trimming cost V 3 bases and J 1 base; bases outside gene matches: 5. Looked up from germline, CDR1 is LGHNA and CDR2 is YNFKEQ. CDR3 residues: CASSQTRTSGTDTQYF. The CDR3 region has the DNA TGTGCCAGCAGCCAGACCAGGACTAGCGGCACAGATACGCAGTATTTT.

In nucleotides, the CDR3 is TGTGCCAGCAGCTTTGCCGCGGGAGGGCTTCTTAGCACAGATACGCAGTATTTT. Encoded protein: CASSFAAGGLLSTDTQYF. This rearrangement joins TRBV7-9 to TRBJ2-3; 9 nucleotides agree with TRBD2. The germline V gene encodes CDR1 SEHNR and CDR2 FQNEAQ (reference sequence). The CDR3 length is 18 residues. V shed 3 bases and J 0 bases; nucleotides not matched to a gene: 10.

This clone was seen a single time. The chain joins TRBV5-1 to TRBJ1-2; TRBD1 matches 7 bases. Germline V gene lookup returns CDR1 SGHRS and CDR2 YFSETQ. This CDR3 has 15 amino acids. V shed 3 bases, J shed 0 bases, and the junction held 5 bases outside the gene matches. CDR3 amino acids: CASSSWDSPNYGYTF. CDR3 nucleotides: TGCGCCAGCAGCTCCTGGGACAGTCCTAACTATGGCTACACCTTC.

The V gene is TRBV19, the J gene TRBJ2-1; 8 bases align to TRBD1. CDR3 length: 14 residues. Germline values: CDR1 LNHDA, CDR2 SQIVND (reference sequence). Trimming at V came to 7 bases and at J to 7 bases, leaving 9 bases not matched to a gene. CDR3 sequence: CASTGQGPRNEQFF. In nucleotides, the CDR3 is TGTGCCAGTACTGGACAGGGACCGCGGAATGAGCAGTTCTTC.

The rearrangement joins TRBV5-6 to TRBJ1-2, with D tentatively TRBD1 (5 bases). The ends were cut back, 4 bases at V and 4 bases at J, with 11 bases in the middle. The CDR3 runs 13 residues. CDR1 is SGHDT and CDR2 is YYEEEE in the germline V gene. The CDR3 loop is CASSVDRSYGYTF. DNA of the CDR3: TGTGCCAGCAGCGTCGACAGAAGCTATGGCTACACCTTC.

This chain uses TRBV5-1 with TRBJ1-1, with a weak D call TRBD1 (5 bases). This CDR3 has 14 residues. Per germline, CDR1 SGHRS and CDR2 YFSETQ. The V and J ends lost 4 bases and 4 bases respectively, with 14 bases between them. The DNA of the CDR3 is TGCGCCAGCAGCCCCACCCGTCAGGGCACTGAAGCTTTCTTT. It yields the protein CASSPTRQGTEAFF.

The chain combines TRBV29-1 with TRBJ2-6; tentatively, D is TRBD2 (6 bases). With 4 bases removed from V and 0 bases from J, the gap between germline ends came to 10 bases. The V gene's germline CDR1 is SQVTM and CDR2 ANQGSEA. CDR3 length equals 15 residues. The CDR3 loop reads CSVGGLASGANVLTF. The CDR3 DNA is TGCAGCGTTGGGGGACTGGCCTCTGGGGCCAACGTCCTGACTTTC.

The CDR3 here is CASSPLLGTGFSDGYTF. The CDR3 DNA reads TGCGCCAGCAGCCCCTTGCTGGGGACAGGATTTTCGGATGGCTACACCTTC. The rearrangement joins TRBV5-1 to TRBJ1-2, with 8 bases matching TRBD1. This CDR3 contains 17 residues. The germline V gene encodes CDR1 SGHRS and CDR2 YFSETQ. The J segment lost 6 bases and the V segment lost 4 bases, leaving 17 bases of the junction unmatched.